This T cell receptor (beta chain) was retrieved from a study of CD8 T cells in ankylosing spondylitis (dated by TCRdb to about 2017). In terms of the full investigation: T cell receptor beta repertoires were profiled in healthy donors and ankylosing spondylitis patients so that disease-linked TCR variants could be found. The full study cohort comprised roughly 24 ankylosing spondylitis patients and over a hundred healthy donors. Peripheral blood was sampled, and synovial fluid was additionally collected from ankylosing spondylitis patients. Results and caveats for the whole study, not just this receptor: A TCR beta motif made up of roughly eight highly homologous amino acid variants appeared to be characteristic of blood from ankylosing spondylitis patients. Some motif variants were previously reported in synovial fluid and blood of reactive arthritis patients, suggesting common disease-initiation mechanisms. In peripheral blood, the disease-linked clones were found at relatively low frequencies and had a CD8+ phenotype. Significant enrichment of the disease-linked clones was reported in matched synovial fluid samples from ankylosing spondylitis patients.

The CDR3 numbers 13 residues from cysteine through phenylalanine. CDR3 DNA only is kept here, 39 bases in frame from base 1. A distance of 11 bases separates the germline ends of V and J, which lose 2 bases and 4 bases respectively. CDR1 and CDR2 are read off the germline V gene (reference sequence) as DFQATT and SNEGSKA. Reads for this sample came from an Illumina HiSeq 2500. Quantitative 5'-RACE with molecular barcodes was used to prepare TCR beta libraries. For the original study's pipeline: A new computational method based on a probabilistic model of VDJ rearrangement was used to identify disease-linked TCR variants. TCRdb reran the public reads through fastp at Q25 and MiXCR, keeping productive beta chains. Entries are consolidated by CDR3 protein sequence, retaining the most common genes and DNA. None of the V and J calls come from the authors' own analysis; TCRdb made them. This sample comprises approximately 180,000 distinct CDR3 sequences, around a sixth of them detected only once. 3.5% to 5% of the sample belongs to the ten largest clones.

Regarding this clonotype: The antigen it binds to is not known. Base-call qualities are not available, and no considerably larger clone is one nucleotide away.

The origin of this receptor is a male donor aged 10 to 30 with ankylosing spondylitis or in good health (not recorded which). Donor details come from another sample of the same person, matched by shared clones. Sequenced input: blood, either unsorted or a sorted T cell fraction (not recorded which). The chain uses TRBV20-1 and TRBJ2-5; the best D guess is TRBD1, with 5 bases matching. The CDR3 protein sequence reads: CSARPQGRETQYF. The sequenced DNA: TGCAGTGCTAGACCTCAGGGAAGAGAGACCCAGTACTTC.